This T cell receptor beta chain was captured by sequencing in a study of identical twins listed by TCRdb under 2016. Concerning the study at large: The study deep-sequenced TCR alpha and beta repertoires from monozygotic twins, unrelated adults of various ages and cord blood to test whether fetal clonotypes persist. To rule out contamination, replicate twin experiments were performed at different times with different library preparation protocols. Results the study describes overall, beyond this receptor: Because the same donors could not be followed over many years, conclusions were based on cross-sectional statistical analysis. Compared with coincidental sharing between unrelated individuals, an excess of low generation-probability sequences was observed among out-of-frame TCR alpha sequences shared between twins. A weaker excess of twin sharing was found in beta out-of-frame sequences because the signal-to-noise ratio was lowered by fewer shared sequences. Abundant cord blood beta clonotypes had fewer insertions, young adult naive repertoires showed a similar but weaker trend, and memory repertoires showed no such trend. In monozygotic twins, out-of-frame TCR alpha sharing was systematically underestimated by recombination models, although the models agreed with sharing between unrelated individuals. Invariant T cells such as MAIT and iNKT could partly confound zero-insertion analyses, although diverse VJ usage argued against such confounding for most clonotypes.

All donors were healthy Caucasians. The twin cohort consisted of three pairs of female monozygotic twins, all aged about 18 to 29 years. Positive isolation kits from Invitrogen were used to isolate CD4+ and CD8+ T cell populations. Library generation was performed with 5' RACE. Instrument on record: Illumina HiSeq 2000. Template switching added a universal primer binding site, and the final cDNA carried a unique molecular identifier that allowed TCR cDNA molecules to be counted accurately. Specific primers in the conserved constant-segment region were used to synthesize first-strand cDNA for the TCR alpha and beta chains. Each cDNA library was double barcoded, with a SMART-Mk sample barcode plus Illumina barcodes, to control for contamination. Two successive PCR steps introduced TruSeq adapter sequences along with Illumina sample barcodes. The Illumina HiSeq platform was used with custom primers to sequence TCR alpha and beta cDNA libraries. As for the original processing: MiGEC was used to process raw reads and extract unique molecular identifiers, and MiXCR was used to find CDR3 positions. For each individual, recombination models were inferred using an EM algorithm with the repgenHMM and IGoR tools. Shared clonotypes were analyzed with the tcR package in R, and sharing was normalized by the product of cloneset sizes. To study raw recombination without the effects of thymic and clonal selection, out-of-frame nonproductive sequences were analyzed. Using fastp trimming at Q25 and MiXCR clonotype assembly, TCRdb reanalyzed the public sequencing data and kept in-frame beta chains. When rows share a CDR3 protein, they turn into one entry using the most common DNA and genes. TCRdb's processing, not the study's, gives the V and J calls here. In this sample the table shows roughly 490,000 distinct CDR3 sequences, 14% of which occur a single time. The top ten constitute approximately 1% of the sample.

At least ten counts were recorded for this clonotype. There is no known antigen for this receptor. Compared with germline, one end of the junction differs, possibly owing to a read error. As encoded in the germline V gene (reference sequence), CDR1 is SSHAT while CDR2 is FNYEAQ. The CDR3 goes from the cysteine to the phenylalanine over 14 residues. Only the CDR3 region is kept as DNA, spanning 42 bases read in frame from base 1. These data are also associated with another study on yellow fever vaccine responses in identical twins. Per the second study: The authors reported that the T cell response to vaccination in identical twins appeared partly convergent and partly personalized. In the study, vaccine-responding T cell clones were precisely tracked in identical twins.

The rearrangement joined TRBV7-7 to TRBJ2-3, with 8 bases matching TRBD1. Source material: CD4+ T cells sorted from blood. This sequence was found in a woman between 18 and 30 years old in good health. CDR3 region: CASSRTGRTDTQYF. Here is the DNA: TGTGCTAGCAGCCGGACAGGGCGTACAGATACGCAGTATTTT.